What follows describes a single T cell receptor (beta chain). Its antigen remains unidentified. One entry per CDR3 protein results from TCRdb running MiXCR on the reads. Of hundreds of thousands of distinct CDR3 sequences in the sample, around a third are singletons; the top ten hold about 18%. The germline CDR1 and CDR2 sequences are MNHNY and SVGAGI (reference sequence). V shed 3 bases, J shed 5 bases, and the junction held 6 bases outside the gene matches. The length of the CDR3 is 15 residues. The data originate from a study of T cell repertoires in cytomegalovirus infection. Study overall: It was recently identified HLA-C-restricted and well-studied HLA-B-restricted CMV epitopes that the study used. Evidence of both CMV infection and a matching HLA type came from public TCR beta signatures.

Notes on the study in general: Carriers of CMV and the relevant HLA type were discriminated by public TCR beta frequency.

The source was cultured PBMCs, collected from culture after CMV antigen stimulation. This rearrangement joins TRBV6-6 to TRBJ1-1; 10 nucleotides match TRBD1. The receptor's source is a human donor in good health (CMV status not recorded). Some clones in this sample may be carry-over from other donors' samples. This CDR3 reads CASSYRQGARTEAFF. CDR3 nucleotides: TGTGCCAGCAGTTATAGACAGGGGGCACGTACTGAAGCTTTCTTT.